This T cell receptor beta chain was found in a study of blood T cells in healthy people across ages. The CDR3 contains 13 residues. Germline values: CDR1 MNHNY, CDR2 SVGAGI (reference sequence). V gave up 6 bases and J gave up 6 bases; unmatched junction bases: 4. Study-level points and caveats: Long-lived donors had more naive CD4+ cells and higher diversity than aged donors. A strong correlation was seen between TCR beta diversity and naive T cell percentage.

Regarding this clonotype: Its specificity is unknown.

The donors, healthy Caucasians from Russia, were aged roughly 6 to 90. A J-beta primer mix and a sample-barcoded 5' primer were used in a second PCR of roughly 7 to 12 cycles. Researchers report that each sample yielded at least 2.5 million CDR3-containing paired-end reads. TCRdb re-analysed the 5' RACE reads in MiXCR, keeping a single row per CDR3 protein. The sample lists 1.5 million or so distinct CDR3 sequences, less than 45% occurring once. This receptor was identified in a woman aged 18-29 years in good health. This rearrangement joins TRBV6-6 to TRBJ1-5; 8 nucleotides align to TRBD1. The source material was blood. The CDR3 is CASRAGGGQPQHF. The CDR3 nucleotides are TGTGCCAGCAGAGCAGGGGGCGGTCAGCCCCAGCATTTT.